This entry describes one T cell receptor (beta chain). The CDR3 is 15 amino acids. Germline lookup yields CDR1 MGHDK and CDR2 SYGVNS. The V gene lost 4 bases and the J gene lost 1 base, with 13 bases spanning the gap. Each patient's relapse followed autologous stem cell transplantation, and brentuximab vedotin exposure varied. Magnetic negative selection of thawed PBMCs was the method by which CD4+ T cells were purified. This record comes from a study of PD-1 blockade in classical Hodgkin lymphoma. Study as a whole: Nivolumab dosed at 3 mg/kg went to patients intravenously every 2 weeks.

Sequenced by immunoSEQ multiplex PCR; TCRdb stores in-frame clones only, minus some. The sample consists of around 31,000 clones, roughly 87% of them appearing once. The gene calls are TRBV25-1 and TRBJ1-1, with a tentative D call TRBD1 (6 bases). Specimen: CD4+ T cells from blood, collected at baseline. This receptor was obtained from a human donor with classical Hodgkin lymphoma. The CDR3 bases are TGTGCCAGCAGTGGGGAGGGGGTTGGGAACACTGAAGCTTTCTTT. This sequence encodes CASSGEGVGNTEAFF. The full variable domain, its missing parts supplied by reference TRBV25-1 and TRBJ1-1, is EADIYQTPRYLVIGTGKKITLECSQTMGHDKMYWYQQDPGMELHLIHYSYGVNSTEKGDLSSESTVSRIRTEHFPLTLESARPSHTSQYLCASSGEGVGNTEAFFGQGTRLTVV.